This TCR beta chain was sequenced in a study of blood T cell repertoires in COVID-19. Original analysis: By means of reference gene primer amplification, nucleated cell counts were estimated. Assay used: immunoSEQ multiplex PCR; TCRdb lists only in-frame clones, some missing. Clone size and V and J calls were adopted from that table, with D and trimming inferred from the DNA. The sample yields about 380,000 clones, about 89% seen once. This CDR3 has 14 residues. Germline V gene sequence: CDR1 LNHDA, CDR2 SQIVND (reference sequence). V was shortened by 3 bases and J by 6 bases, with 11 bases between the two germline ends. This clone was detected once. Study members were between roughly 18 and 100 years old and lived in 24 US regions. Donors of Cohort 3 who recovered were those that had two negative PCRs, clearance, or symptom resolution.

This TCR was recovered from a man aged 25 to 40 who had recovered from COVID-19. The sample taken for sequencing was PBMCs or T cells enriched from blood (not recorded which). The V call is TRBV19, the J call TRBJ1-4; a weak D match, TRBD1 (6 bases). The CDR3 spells CASSMEGGHEKLFF. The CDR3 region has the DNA TGTGCCAGTAGTATGGAAGGGGGTCATGAAAAACTGTTTTTT.